This section outlines one TCR beta chain sequence together with its context. No antigen is known for it. The data derive from a study of shared clonotypes between healthy human individuals. Study at large: The cohort comprised a couple of women and a few men. Their ages spanned 18 to 49 years. Study-wide points: Shared across several donors were 4% to 5% of the naive CD4 clonotypes.

The germline CDR1 and CDR2 sequences are SGHTA and FQGNSA. J lost 2 bases, V lost 1 base, and 0 bases had no gene match. CDR3 length: 15 residues. Selected positively for CCR7 and CD45RO-negative, naive CD8 cells excluded terminally differentiated effector memory CD45RA+ cells. Profiled with immunoSEQ multiplex PCR; TCRdb holds only in-frame clones, not every one. The sample holds under 1 million clones, approximately 97% seen once. V is TRBV7-2 and J is TRBJ2-7; TRBD2 aligns across 12 bases. Material: naive CD8+ T cells sorted from blood. The source is a man younger than 45 in good health. The CDR3 DNA is TGTGCCAGCAGCTTAGGGACTAGCGGGACCTACGAGCAGTACTTC. This encodes CASSLGTSGTYEQYF.